This T cell receptor beta chain was retrieved from a study of cytomegalovirus exposure and HLA in healthy donors. Nominal health characterized the donors when sampled, though unrecorded immune exposures were likely. Notes on this clone: Its antigen is not known.

This CDR3 is 13 amino acids long. The germline V gene has CDR1 MNHNS and CDR2 SASEGT. Trimming shortened V by 1 base and J by 8 bases, and 11 bases separated the two germline ends. Study-wide results and limits: In an earlier analysis, productive rearrangement rates for most beta V segments clustered near 87% or 30%. Specificity for CMV antigens was confirmed in vitro for a few of the CMV-associated chains.

PCR primers comprised 60 Vbeta and 13 Jbeta primers. Generated by immunoSEQ multiplex PCR, the TCRdb table keeps only in-frame clones and is missing some. The table shows some 88,000 clones, with approximately 71% occurring only once. The sequenced material came from PBMCs. The receptor was derived from a woman aged 18-30 years in good health and CMV-seropositive. The chain joins TRBV6-1 to TRBJ1-2; perhaps TRBD1 as D (5 bases). The CDR3 spells CASSEGGGSGYTF. Written as DNA, the CDR3 is TGTGCCAGCAGTGAAGGCGGGGGGTCCGGCTACACCTTC.